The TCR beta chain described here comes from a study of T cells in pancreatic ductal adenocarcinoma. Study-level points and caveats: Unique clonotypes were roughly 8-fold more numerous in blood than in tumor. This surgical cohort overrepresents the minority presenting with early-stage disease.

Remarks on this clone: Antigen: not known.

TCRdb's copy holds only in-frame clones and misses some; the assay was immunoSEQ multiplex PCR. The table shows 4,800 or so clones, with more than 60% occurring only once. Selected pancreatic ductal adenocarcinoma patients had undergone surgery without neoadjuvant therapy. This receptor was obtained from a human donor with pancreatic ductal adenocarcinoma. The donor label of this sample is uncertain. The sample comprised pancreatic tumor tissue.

The CDR3 DNA sequence: TGTGCCAGCAGTTTTATCGGGACAGGGGGGCCTTTCGAAGCTTTCTTT. Translated, it gives CASSFIGTGGPFEAFF. The chain employs TRBV27 and TRBJ1-1; 11 nucleotides agree with TRBD1. Trimming cost V 3 bases and J 8 bases; bases outside gene matches: 11. The CDR3 covers 16 residues. Looked up from germline, CDR1 is MNHEY and CDR2 is SMNVEV (reference sequence).